Shown below are 11 T cell receptor beta chains from a single sample sequenced in a study of vaccination effects on CD4 cells after COVID-19 (dated 2022 in TCRdb). Library preparation used the immunoSEQ multiplex PCR assay. As stored in TCRdb, this immuneACCESS dataset retains in-frame rearrangements with V and J assigned. A fraction of the clones does not appear; measured against another copy, unresolved V genes explain less than half of the discrepancy, and the remainder lacks a known reason. The table for this sample lists about 27,000 clones; around four fifths of them were counted only once. Together, the top ten hold about 1.5% of the sample. In the ViraFEST assay, PBMC were stimulated with viral peptide pools, and antigen-specific CD4+ T cell clonotypes were then identified by expansion using TCR sequencing. After less than eleven days of culture, CD4+ T cells were isolated with the EasySep CD4+ T cell isolation kit. Two doses of either the BNT162b2 or the mRNA-1273 mRNA SARS-CoV-2 vaccine were administered to participants.

Their cognate antigens are unknown. Sequences were derived from CD4+ T cells from PBMCs cultured with HCoV-NL63 spike peptides, sampled after COVID-19 vaccination. In the paper's terms, the cell subset or site label means: HCoV-NL63 spike overlapping peptide pool stimulation. These receptors all come from a human donor who received a COVID-19 vaccine. Some clones in this sample may be carry-over from other donors' samples.

The V and J genes are TRBV2 and TRBJ1-1, with D possibly TRBD1 on 6 matching bases. Between the trimmed V and J ends, which lost 6 bases and 6 bases, there was a span of 17 bases. This CDR3 spans 14 amino acids. Germline V gene data show CDR1 as SNHLY and CDR2 as FYNNEI. In nucleotides, the CDR3 is TGTGCCAGCAGGATTGAGGGCAGGGGCGCTGAAGCTTTCTTT. Translation gives CASRIEGRGAEAFF.

The V and J genes are TRBV5-1 and TRBJ2-5; D uncertain. V was pared by 6 bases and J by 1 base, with 13 bases between. The CDR3 is made up of 14 amino acids. Germline V gene data show CDR1 as SGHRS and CDR2 as YFSETQ. The chain's CDR3 is CASMGITSQETQYF. The CDR3 nucleotides read TGCGCCAGCATGGGGATCACTTCCCAAGAGACCCAGTACTTC. The whole variable domain, remainder taken from reference TRBV5-1 and TRBJ2-5, is KAGVTQTPRYLIKTRGQQVTLSCSPISGHRSVSWYQQTPGQGLQFLFEYFSETQRNKGNFPGRFSGRQFSNSRSEMNVSTLELGDSALYLCASMGITSQETQYFGPGTRLLVL.

This rearrangement joins TRBV24-1 to TRBJ2-3, with a possible D match to TRBD1 (5 bases). The CDR3 extends over 14 amino acids. V lost 3 bases to trimming and J lost 5 bases, with 11 bases between them. CDR1 KGHDR and CDR2 SFDVKD come from the germline V gene. This CDR3 reads CATSDPAREDTQYF. DNA of the CDR3: TGTGCCACCAGTGATCCCGCCAGGGAAGATACGCAGTATTTT.

The chain combines TRBV18 with TRBJ1-5; D gene uncertain. In germline, CDR1 is KGHSH, CDR2 LQKENI. The CDR3 covers 15 residues. The ends were cut back, 3 bases at V and 1 base at J, with 10 bases in the middle. The DNA of the CDR3 is TGTGCCAGCTCACCGGCGGGCCTCAGCAATCAGCCCCAGCATTTT. The encoded protein is CASSPAGLSNQPQHF.

This sequence joins TRBV4-1 and TRBJ1-4; TRBD1 is a possible D gene (6 bases). Germline CDR1 and CDR2: MGHRA and YSYEKL. V was clipped by 2 bases and J by 7 bases, with 14 bases between them. The CDR3 runs to 15 residues. The DNA for the CDR3 is TGCGCCAGCAGCCAATTTACAGGGATGGGTGAAAAACTGTTTTTT. Residues: CASSQFTGMGEKLFF.

This rearrangement joins TRBV7-2 to TRBJ2-1, with 8 bases that match TRBD2. In germline, CDR1 is SGHTA, CDR2 FQGNSA. This CDR3 comprises 16 residues. V was clipped by 0 bases and J by 3 bases; unmatched bases: 4. In DNA, the CDR3 is TGTGCCAGCAGCTTAGCGAGCGGGGGCCACTACAATGAGCAGTTCTTC. As protein: CASSLASGGHYNEQFF.

J is TRBJ1-2 and V is TRBV5-4; TRBD1 aligns across 7 bases. Germline lookup yields CDR1 SGHNT and CDR2 YYREEE (reference sequence). The CDR3 extends over 13 amino acids. J gave up 8 bases and V 2 bases, and 6 bases lay outside the gene matches. The CDR3 DNA reads TGTGCCAGCAGCTTTGAGACAGGGCTAGGCTACACCTTC. It yields the protein CASSFETGLGYTF.

This clone was seen more than once but under ten times. The rearrangement links TRBV5-1 to TRBJ1-6, with D hard to call. V lost 0 bases, J lost 5 bases, and 6 bases lay in between. The CDR3 has 14 residues. Germline V gene lookup returns CDR1 SGHRS and CDR2 YFSETQ. CDR3 DNA: TGCGCCAGCAGCTTGGTAGGTGATAATTCACCCCTCCACTTT. Its translation is CASSLVGDNSPLHF.

This chain joins TRBV7-2 and TRBJ1-1; possible D gene TRBD1, 5 bases. This CDR3 has 14 amino acids. The germline gives CDR1 SGHTA, CDR2 FQGNSA. Trimming left V 5 bases short and J 1 base short, with 11 bases between. The CDR3, as DNA: TGTGCCAGCAGCCCGGGACGGCGGAACACTGAAGCTTTCTTT. Its protein is CASSPGRRNTEAFF.

This clone appeared once. J is TRBJ2-2 and V is TRBV7-7; 10 positions match TRBD1. Per the germline V gene, CDR1 is SSHAT and CDR2 is FNYEAQ (reference sequence). The CDR3 runs to 14 residues. V shed 5 bases and J 4 bases; nucleotides not matched to a gene: 1. CDR3 bases: TGTGCCAGCAGCCGGGACAGGGGCACCGGGGAGCTGTTTTTT. It specifies CASSRDRGTGELFF.

This chain connects TRBV6-5 to TRBJ1-1, with D perhaps matching TRBD1 (6 bases). This CDR3 comprises 15 residues. V was shortened by 8 bases and J by 2 bases, with 18 bases between the two germline ends. Germline V gene lookup returns CDR1 MNHEY and CDR2 SVGAGI. CDR3 sequence reads: CASSPRGALNTEAFF. CDR3 DNA sequence: TGTGCCAGCTCGCCTAGGGGGGCGCTTAACACTGAAGCTTTCTTT.